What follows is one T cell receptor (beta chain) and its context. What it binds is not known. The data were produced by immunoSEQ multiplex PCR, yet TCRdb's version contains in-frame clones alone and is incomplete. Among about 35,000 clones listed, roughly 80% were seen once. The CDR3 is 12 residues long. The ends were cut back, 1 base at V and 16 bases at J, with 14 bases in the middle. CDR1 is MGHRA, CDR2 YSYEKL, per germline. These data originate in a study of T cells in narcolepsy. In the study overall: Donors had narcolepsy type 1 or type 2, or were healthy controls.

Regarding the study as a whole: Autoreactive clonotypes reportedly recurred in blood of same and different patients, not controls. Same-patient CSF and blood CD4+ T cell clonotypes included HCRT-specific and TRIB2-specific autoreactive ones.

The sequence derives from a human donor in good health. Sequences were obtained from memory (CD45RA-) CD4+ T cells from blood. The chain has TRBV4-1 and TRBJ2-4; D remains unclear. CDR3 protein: CASSQVRLGCYF. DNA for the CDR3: TGCGCCAGCAGCCAAGTTCGCCTCGGTTGTTACTTC.